Below are 30 T cell receptor beta chains sequenced from a single sample in a study of CD8 T cells in Susac syndrome (dated by TCRdb to about 2019). The method was the immunoSEQ multiplex PCR assay. RNA was extracted using the RNeasy kit, and roughly 0.45 to 1 ug of the RNA was reverse transcribed with random hexamers. TCRdb reworked the public reads: Q25 trimming with fastp, MiXCR clone assembly, productive beta chains retained. Each entry merges the rows of one CDR3 protein and shows their most common DNA and genes. The sample yields approximately 150,000 distinct CDR3 sequences; roughly 94% were counted once. The ten largest clones capture 0.07% to 0.1% of the sample. The specimen was CD4+ T cells from PBMCs. Receptors were obtained from a human donor in good health.

DNA of the CDR3: TGTGCCAGCACAGCCTCTCCGAACACCGGGGAGCTGTTTTTT. This sequence encodes CASTASPNTGELFF. The chain employs TRBV14 and TRBJ2-2; D is uncertain. V lost 7 bases and J 0 bases, leaving 9 bases between the germline ends. Germline V gives CDR1 SGHDN, CDR2 FVKESK. The CDR3 spans 14 residues.

The genes are TRBV5-1 and TRBJ2-3, with a possible D match to TRBD1 (5 bases). This CDR3 region has 14 residues. Germline V CDR1 and CDR2: SGHRS, YFSETQ. Between the trimmed V and J ends, which lost 4 bases and 0 bases, there was a span of 9 bases. This CDR3 is CASSETGSTDTQYF. In DNA, the CDR3 is TGCGCCAGCAGCGAAACAGGCAGCACAGATACGCAGTATTTT. Variable domain in full (rest from reference TRBV5-1 and TRBJ2-3): KAGVTQTPRYLIKTRGQQVTLSCSPISGHRSVSWYQQTPGQGLQFLFEYFSETQRNKGNFPGRFSGRQFSNSRSEMNVSTLELGDSALYLCASSETGSTDTQYFGPGTRLTVL.

J is TRBJ1-1 and V is TRBV5-1; 7 positions match TRBD1. This CDR3 is 17 amino acids long. Germline V gene sequence: CDR1 SGHRS, CDR2 YFSETQ. V shed 0 bases and J 0 bases; nucleotides not matched to a gene: 8. In DNA, the CDR3 is TGCGCCAGCAGCTTGGAGGGGCAGGGGGTGGTGAACACTGAAGCTTTCTTT. Translated, it gives CASSLEGQGVVNTEAFF. Together with reference TRBV5-1 and TRBJ1-1, the CDR3 gives the full variable domain: KAGVTQTPRYLIKTRGQQVTLSCSPISGHRSVSWYQQTPGQGLQFLFEYFSETQRNKGNFPGRFSGRQFSNSRSEMNVSTLELGDSALYLCASSLEGQGVVNTEAFFGQGTRLTVV.

This rearrangement joins TRBV9 to TRBJ2-5; no firm D call. Germline V lookup: CDR1 SGDLS, CDR2 YYNGEE. This CDR3 is built from 15 residues. Deletions cut 6 bases from V and 2 bases from J, with 17 bases between. DNA for the CDR3: TGTGCCAGCACCCGACCGGACCCCCGGCAAGAGACCCAGTACTTC. Encoded protein: CASTRPDPRQETQYF.

The V and J genes are TRBV19 and TRBJ2-3, with unresolved D. Germline assignment: CDR1 LNHDA and CDR2 SQIVND (reference sequence). CDR3 length: 15 residues. Trimming removed 5 bases at V and 2 bases at J, with 14 bases between. CDR3 sequence reads: CASSALGLYTDTQYF. The CDR3 region has the DNA TGTGCCAGTAGTGCCCTTGGGCTCTACACAGATACGCAGTATTTT.

In this sample, this clonotype turned up a few times. CDR3 bases: TGTGCCAGCAGCCCCGGATCGGGTGAAAAACTGTTTTTT. As protein: CASSPGSGEKLFF. The genes are TRBV7-2 and TRBJ1-4, with D unclear. Germline CDR1 is SGHTA and CDR2 is FQGNSA. Trimming left V 5 bases short and J 7 bases short, with 11 bases between. The CDR3 totals 13 residues.

The gene calls are TRBV11-2 and TRBJ2-1, with unresolved D. V was cut by 1 base and J by 10 bases, with 11 bases left in between. CDR1 and CDR2 from the germline V gene are SGHAT and FQNNGV. The CDR3 is 13 residues long. This CDR3 is CASSLGTYWEQFF. In nucleotides, the CDR3 is TGTGCCAGCAGCTTAGGGACCTATTGGGAGCAGTTCTTC.

This clonotype appeared once. As DNA, the CDR3 is TGTGCCAGCAGTTCCCGGGGAGGAGTTGGAGAAAAACTGTTTTTT. Protein sequence: CASSSRGGVGEKLFF. The J gene is TRBJ1-4, the V gene TRBV28; D gene ambiguous. The CDR3 spans 15 residues. Germline assignment: CDR1 MDHEN and CDR2 SYDVKM. Trimming left V 4 bases short and J 8 bases short, with 17 bases between.

The gene calls are TRBV27 and TRBJ2-3, with D hard to call. Germline lookup yields CDR1 MNHEY and CDR2 SMNVEV (reference sequence). The CDR3 totals 13 residues. The V end lost 1 base, the J end lost 6 bases, and 8 bases lay between the germline ends. The CDR3 nucleotides read TGTGCCAGCAGTTTATTAGGCCGGGATACGCAGTATTTT. Translating gives CASSLLGRDTQYF.

V gene TRBV7-9 combines with J gene TRBJ1-2, with a possible D match to TRBD1 (6 bases). V was clipped by 5 bases and J by 8 bases, with 24 bases between them. The CDR3 totals 16 residues. Looked up from germline, CDR1 is SEHNR and CDR2 is FQNEAQ (reference sequence). The DNA for the CDR3 is TGTGCCAGCAGCCGCGGACAGACGGCCCTTTTAGGAGGCTACACCTTC. The encoded protein is CASSRGQTALLGGYTF.

The chain recombines TRBV24-1 with TRBJ2-3; the D is unclear. The ends were cut back, 0 bases at V and 9 bases at J, with 9 bases in the middle. This CDR3 is 13 amino acids long. Germline CDR1 KGHDR, CDR2 SFDVKD. CDR3 in amino acids: CATSDLSRRTQYF. The CDR3 nucleotides read TGTGCCACCAGTGATTTGTCGCGCCGAACGCAGTATTTT.

This chain uses TRBV5-1 with TRBJ2-5; 8 bases are shared with TRBD1. CDR3 length equals 18 residues. CDR1 SGHRS and CDR2 YFSETQ come from the germline V gene. V dropped 2 bases and J dropped 3; count of bases not matched to a gene: 15. As DNA, the CDR3 is TGCGCCAGCAGCTTTGTCCTAAGTAACAGGGGGAAGGAAGAGACCCAGTACTTC. Translation: CASSFVLSNRGKEETQYF. The complete variable domain, with remaining parts taken from reference TRBV5-1 and TRBJ2-5, reads KAGVTQTPRYLIKTRGQQVTLSCSPISGHRSVSWYQQTPGQGLQFLFEYFSETQRNKGNFPGRFSGRQFSNSRSEMNVSTLELGDSALYLCASSFVLSNRGKEETQYFGPGTRLLVL.

Only one count was recorded for this clonotype. The genes are TRBV7-8 and TRBJ2-5; D uncertain. Germline loops: CDR1 SGHVS, CDR2 FQNEAQ. Trimming removed 5 bases at V and 1 base at J, with 14 bases between. The CDR3 is made up of 15 amino acids. CDR3 coding DNA: TGTGCCAGCAGCCTCCCCCGACTTGCCCAAGAGACCCAGTACTTC. It codes for CASSLPRLAQETQYF.

This chain links TRBV19 with TRBJ2-6; no clear D. The germline V and J ends were trimmed by 5 bases and 4 bases, with 21 bases remaining between them. The CDR3 length is 18 residues. The germline CDR1 and CDR2 sequences are LNHDA and SQIVND (reference sequence). CDR3 DNA sequence: TGTGCCAGTAGTTTGGAAAAGGAAGGTATCAGAGGGGCCAACGTCCTGACTTTC. This gives the protein CASSLEKEGIRGANVLTF. Variable domain in full (rest from reference TRBV19 and TRBJ2-6): DGGITQSPKYLFRKEGQNVTLSCEQNLNHDAMYWYRQDPGQGLRLIYYSQIVNDFQKGDIAEGYSVSREKKESFPLTVTSAQKNPTAFYLCASSLEKEGIRGANVLTFGAGSRLTVL.

The rearrangement joins TRBV7-9 to TRBJ1-1, with TRBD1 matching 8 bases. The CDR3 covers 14 residues. Germline V gene sequence: CDR1 SEHNR, CDR2 FQNEAQ (reference sequence). V shed 5 bases and J 6 bases; nucleotides not matched to a gene: 8. The CDR3 protein is CASSRTGIESEAFF. The CDR3 DNA is TGTGCCAGCAGCCGGACAGGGATTGAATCTGAAGCTTTCTTT.

This rearrangement joins TRBV5-1 to TRBJ2-1; maybe TRBD2 (6 bases). Trimming stripped 4 bases from V and 8 bases from J, with 13 bases between. The CDR3 contains 13 residues. Germline V lookup: CDR1 SGHRS, CDR2 YFSETQ. The CDR3 region is CASSPGGIDEQFF. CDR3 DNA: TGCGCCAGCAGCCCTGGAGGGATCGATGAGCAGTTCTTC.

The chain employs TRBV6-5 and TRBJ1-2; D is undetermined. From germline, CDR1 is MNHEY and CDR2 SVGAGI. V was trimmed by 0 bases and J by 3 bases, leaving 14 bases between them. The CDR3 totals 16 residues. CDR3 loop: CASSYSIGQVDYGYTF. The CDR3 DNA reads TGTGCCAGCAGTTACTCGATAGGGCAGGTCGACTATGGCTACACCTTC.

This sequence joins TRBV3-1 and TRBJ2-7; 12 positions match TRBD1. Trimming removed 3 bases from V and 3 bases from J; junction bases left unmatched: 12. The CDR3 totals 18 residues. Germline loops: CDR1 LGHDT, CDR2 YNNKEL (reference sequence). CDR3 protein: CASSHPGTGGLHRYEQYF. The CDR3 DNA follows: TGTGCCAGCAGCCATCCCGGGACAGGGGGCCTCCACCGCTACGAGCAGTACTTC.

The rearrangement joins TRBV30 to TRBJ1-1, with TRBD1 identical over 9 bases. Germline V CDR1 and CDR2: GTSNPN, SVGIG (reference sequence). The CDR3 sequence is 16 residues long. Trimming cost V 3 bases and J 1 base; bases outside gene matches: 9. CDR3 DNA sequence: TGTGCCTGGAGGCTACAGGGGGCCGCCCAGAACACTGAAGCTTTCTTT. Amino acids: CAWRLQGAAQNTEAFF.

The chain links TRBV5-1 to TRBJ2-7; D unclear. The V and J ends lost 3 bases and 3 bases respectively, with 13 bases between them. In germline, CDR1 is SGHRS, CDR2 YFSETQ. This CDR3 region has 14 residues. CDR3 protein: CASSSSGTLYEQYF. In nucleotides, the CDR3 is TGCGCCAGCAGCTCTTCGGGTACCCTCTACGAGCAGTACTTC.

This rearrangement joins TRBV6-2 or TRBV6-3 to TRBJ2-1, with 8 bases lining up with TRBD2. The CDR3 is made up of 16 amino acids. The J segment lost 2 bases and the V segment lost 9 bases, leaving 12 bases of the junction unmatched. The germline gives CDR1 MNHEY, CDR2 SVGEGT. The CDR3 is CASQTGGRSAYNEQFF. DNA of the CDR3: TGTGCCAGTCAGACCGGCGGGAGGTCAGCCTACAATGAGCAGTTCTTC.

The J gene is TRBJ1-4, the V gene TRBV29-1; D may be TRBD1 (6 bases). Trimming cost V 4 bases and J 8 bases, with 11 bases left between them. Germline V gives CDR1 SQVTM, CDR2 ANQGSEA. The CDR3 has 12 residues. The CDR3 DNA reads TGCAGCGTTGGGGGGGGCGGCGAAAAACTGTTTTTT. It translates to CSVGGGGEKLFF.

With regard to this clonotype: A junction boundary mismatches the germline segment, possibly from a read error. The chain uses TRBV7-9 and TRBJ1-1, with 7 bases matching TRBD1. The germline V gene encodes CDR1 SEHNR and CDR2 FQNEAQ (reference sequence). This CDR3 has 14 amino acids. The CDR3 DNA is TGTGCCAGCACCTTACAGGGGCTGAACACTGAAGCTTTCTTT. It translates to CASTLQGLNTEAFF.

The chain uses TRBV6-4 and TRBJ2-1; maybe TRBD1 (6 bases). Trimming shortened V by 6 bases and J by 4 bases, and 13 bases separated the two germline ends. The germline V gene has CDR1 MRHNA and CDR2 SNTAGT. The CDR3 consists of 14 residues. CDR3 sequence (DNA): TGTGCCAGCAGCTCAAGGGGGTCTTACAATGAGCAGTTCTTC. It codes for CASSSRGSYNEQFF.

In its sample, this clonotype was seen a few times. The J gene is TRBJ2-1, the V gene TRBV29-1; tentative D call: TRBD2 (5 bases). Germline V CDR1 and CDR2: SQVTM, ANQGSEA. V was shortened by 0 bases and J by 0 bases, with 9 bases between the two germline ends. The CDR3 consists of 15 residues. The CDR3 nucleotides are TGCAGCGTTGAAGATCTAGGGAGCTCCTACAATGAGCAGTTCTTC. This encodes CSVEDLGSSYNEQFF.

CDR3 protein: CASSQVGRGEQFF. The CDR3, as DNA: TGTGCCAGCAGCCAAGTAGGGAGGGGTGAGCAGTTCTTC. V usage is TRBV4-2 and J usage is TRBJ2-1; TRBD2 matches at 7 bases. CDR1 is LGHNA and CDR2 is YNFKEQ in the germline V gene. The J segment lost 9 bases and the V segment lost 1 base, leaving 3 bases of the junction unmatched. This CDR3 has 13 residues.

The chain combines TRBV28 with TRBJ1-1; tentative D call: TRBD1 (5 bases). The V gene lost 1 base and the J gene lost 8 bases, with 8 bases spanning the gap. The CDR3 is 12 residues long. Germline-derived CDR1 and CDR2 are MDHEN and SYDVKM. The CDR3 DNA reads TGTGCCAGCAGTTTATTCCGGGACGAAGCTTTCTTT. It is translated as CASSLFRDEAFF.

The rearrangement uses TRBV7-9 and TRBJ2-1; the D call may be TRBD1 or TRBD2 (5 bases each). Germline assignment: CDR1 SEHNR and CDR2 FQNEAQ (reference sequence). The V end lost 5 bases, the J end lost 4 bases, and 12 bases lay between the germline ends. The CDR3 extends over 14 amino acids. Here the CDR3 DNA reads TGTGCCAGCAGCGTCCGGGACGGATACAATGAGCAGTTCTTC. This codes for CASSVRDGYNEQFF. Complete variable domain (other parts from reference TRBV7-9 and TRBJ2-1): DTGVSQNPRHKITKRGQNVTFRCDPISEHNRLYWYRQTLGQGPEFLTYFQNEAQLEKSRLLSDRFSAERPKGSFSTLEIQRTEQGDSAMYLCASSVRDGYNEQFFGPGTRLTVL.

This sequence joins TRBV20-1 and TRBJ1-3; no clear D gene. Looked up from germline, CDR1 is DFQATT and CDR2 is SNEGSKA (reference sequence). CDR3 length equals 12 residues. Trimming stripped 3 bases from V and 4 bases from J, with 7 bases between. CDR3 sequence: CSARLPGNTIYF. CDR3 nucleotide sequence: TGCAGTGCTAGGCTCCCCGGAAACACCATATATTTT.

The gene calls are TRBV3-1 and TRBJ1-2, with D possibly being TRBD1 (5 bases). Per germline, CDR1 LGHDT and CDR2 YNNKEL (reference sequence). The CDR3 runs 14 residues. V lost 0 bases and J lost 4, with 9 bases in between. In DNA, the CDR3 is TGTGCCAGCAGCCAAGATTCAAGGGGCTATGGCTACACCTTC. Protein sequence: CASSQDSRGYGYTF.